These 29 T cell receptor beta chains share one sample of origin, sequenced in a study of T cell repertoires in cytomegalovirus infection. Each CDR3 protein is one row after TCRdb ran MiXCR on the reads. The data hold roughly 640,000 distinct CDR3 sequences, with roughly 26% observed a single time. Material for sequencing was CD8+ T cells from PBMCs. The receptors derive from a human donor in good health (CMV status not recorded). Some clones in this sample may be carry-over from other donors' samples.

CDR3 nucleotide sequence: TGCAGTGCTAGGGACCGGGGGGGCCTTGACAATGAGCAGTTCTTC. It translates to CSARDRGGLDNEQFF. The chain recombines TRBV20-1 with TRBJ2-1, with TRBD2 matching over 8 bases. Germline V gene sequence: CDR1 DFQATT, CDR2 SNEGSKA (reference sequence). This CDR3 is built from 15 residues. V lost 3 bases and J lost 5; bases outside the gene matches: 9.

This clonotype was seen ten or more times. The rearrangement joins TRBV7-6 to TRBJ2-7; D is uncertain. Germline assignment: CDR1 SGHVS and CDR2 FNYEAQ. CDR3 size: 14 residues. V lost 3 bases to trimming and J lost 0 bases, with 9 bases between them. CDR3 amino acids: CASSLADGSYEQYV. The CDR3 coding sequence is TGTGCCAGCAGCTTGGCAGACGGCTCCTACGAGCAGTACGTC.

V is TRBV6-5 and J is TRBJ2-7; perhaps D is TRBD1 or TRBD2 (5 bases each). Trimming removed 7 bases from V and 4 bases from J, with 20 bases in between. The CDR3 consists of 15 residues. Germline CDR1 is MNHEY and CDR2 is SVGAGI. In nucleotides, the CDR3 is TGTGCCAGCACCCCCGATGTTGGGGGTTTATACGAGCAGTACTTC. Translating it yields CASTPDVGGLYEQYF.

This clonotype has just a few counts. The rearrangement links TRBV15 to TRBJ1-2; tentatively, D is TRBD1 (6 bases). Germline V gives CDR1 LNHNV, CDR2 YYDKDF (reference sequence). The germline V and J ends were trimmed by 0 bases and 8 bases, with 16 bases remaining between them. This CDR3 region has 15 residues. This CDR3 reads CATSRDRSGARGYTF. Written as DNA, the CDR3 is TGTGCCACCAGCAGAGATCGGTCAGGGGCGAGAGGCTACACCTTC.

This clonotype occurred a few times. This CDR3 reads CASSDLAYEQYF. For the CDR3, the DNA is TGTGCCAGCAGTGATCTGGCCTACGAGCAGTACTTC. This chain links TRBV2 with TRBJ2-7, with no clear D. The V end lost 3 bases, the J end lost 2 bases, and 5 bases lay between the germline ends. Germline CDR1 reads SNHLY; CDR2 reads FYNNEI. The CDR3 is 12 residues long.

This rearrangement joins TRBV20-1 to TRBJ2-1, with D unresolved. CDR1 DFQATT and CDR2 SNEGSKA come from the germline V gene (reference sequence). Between the trimmed V and J ends, which lost 6 bases and 9 bases, there was a span of 24 bases. The length of the CDR3 is 15 residues. This CDR3 is CSARIWQANRAEQFF. DNA for the CDR3: TGCAGTGCAAGAATATGGCAGGCCAATCGGGCTGAGCAGTTCTTC.

This clonotype was seen once. This chain links TRBV7-9 with TRBJ2-7; D might be TRBD2 (7 bases). CDR3 length: 14 amino acids. From germline, CDR1 is SEHNR and CDR2 FQNEAQ (reference sequence). The CDR3 DNA is TGTGCCAACAGCTTAGGGGGGGCCCCCTACGAGCAGTACGTC. Translating gives CANSLGGAPYEQYV.

In regard to this clonotype: A much larger clone is a single base away; this may be a read error. The chain carries TRBV6-2 or TRBV6-3 and TRBJ2-2; 7 bases agree with TRBD2. The CDR3 spans 15 residues. CDR1 and CDR2 from the germline V gene are MNHEY and SVGEGT. The CDR3 spells CVSSYLAGNTGELFF. DNA for the CDR3: TGTGTCAGCAGTTACTTAGCGGGGAACACCGGGGAGCTGTTTTTT.

This clonotype was seen at least ten times. The chain recombines TRBV12-3 or TRBV12-4 with TRBJ1-1; D perhaps matches TRBD1 (6 bases). The V and J ends lost 3 bases and 0 bases respectively, with 17 bases between them. The CDR3 is 17 amino acids. The CDR3, as DNA: TGTGCCAGCAGTTTTCTCCCGGGGGCAATTATGAACACTGAAGCTTTCTTT. Translating it yields CASSFLPGAIMNTEAFF.

This clonotype was counted a few times. The chain recombines TRBV24-1 with TRBJ2-1, with a possible D match to TRBD2 (5 bases). Deletions cut 9 bases from V and 4 bases from J, with 6 bases between. CDR3 length equals 11 residues. Germline CDR1 KGHDR, CDR2 SFDVKD. The DNA for the CDR3 is TGTGCCACCGGACTGTACAATGAGCAGTTCTTC. It translates to CATGLYNEQFF.

This clonotype was seen more than once but under ten times. J is TRBJ1-2 and V is TRBV20-1, with D maybe TRBD1 (5 bases). Germline CDR1 and CDR2: DFQATT and SNEGSKA (reference sequence). The CDR3 loop spans 16 amino acids. V dropped 0 bases and J dropped 6 bases, with 20 bases sitting between them. Here the CDR3 reads CSAREPLGLTPDGYTF. The CDR3 DNA reads as TGCAGTGCTAGAGAACCTTTGGGGCTCACCCCTGATGGCTACACCTTC.

This clonotype was counted at least ten times. The chain uses TRBV6-6 and TRBJ2-7, with unresolved D. The germline gives CDR1 MNHNY, CDR2 SVGAGI (reference sequence). With 0 bases removed from V and 6 bases from J, the gap between germline ends came to 15 bases. The CDR3 has 15 amino acids. The CDR3 sequence: CASSYSEPAVSEQYF. The CDR3, as DNA: TGTGCCAGCAGTTACTCCGAGCCGGCGGTCTCCGAGCAGTACTTC.

The chain combines TRBV12-3 or TRBV12-4 with TRBJ1-1; D not resolved. Trimming removed 8 bases at V and 1 base at J, with 8 bases between. The length of the CDR3 is 12 residues. CDR3 nucleotide sequence: TGTGCCAGCGGGCCCAAGAACACTGAAGCTTTCTTT. The encoded protein is CASGPKNTEAFF.

This clonotype was recorded a few times. This chain's CDR3 is CSLGAVTGELFF. The CDR3 DNA reads as TGCAGTTTAGGGGCGGTCACCGGGGAGCTGTTTTTT. The chain joins TRBV20-1 to TRBJ2-2, with TRBD1 as a possible D gene (5 bases). Trimming pared 8 bases from V and 4 bases from J, leaving 11 bases between. This CDR3 contains 12 residues. In germline, CDR1 is DFQATT, CDR2 SNEGSKA (reference sequence).

The V gene is TRBV20-1, the J gene TRBJ2-1; D is ambiguous. Germline values: CDR1 DFQATT, CDR2 SNEGSKA (reference sequence). This CDR3 has 15 residues. With 6 bases removed from V and 2 bases from J, the gap between germline ends came to 17 bases. CDR3 sequence reads: CSAPLPPNTYNEQFF. The CDR3 nucleotides are TGCAGTGCCCCCCTCCCACCAAATACCTACAATGAGCAGTTCTTC.

This clonotype was seen repeatedly, ten times or more. The CDR3 bases are TGTGCCAGCAGCTTAGGTGAAGCCTACGAGCAGTACGTC. Protein sequence: CASSLGEAYEQYV. The rearrangement joins TRBV7-6 to TRBJ2-7; D is ambiguous. This CDR3 region has 13 residues. The V end was cut by 1 base, the J end by 2 bases, with 6 bases between. Germline V CDR1 and CDR2: SGHVS, FNYEAQ.

This chain connects TRBV27 to TRBJ2-3; TRBD2 aligns across 11 bases. The J segment lost 3 bases and the V segment lost 6 bases, leaving 5 bases of the junction unmatched. CDR1 and CDR2 (germline): MNHEY, SMNVEV (reference sequence). The CDR3 is made up of 15 amino acids. For the CDR3, the DNA is TGTGCCAGCAGCGTAGCGGGGGGGAAGACAGATACGCAGTATTTT. As protein: CASSVAGGKTDTQYF.

This clonotype has a count of ten or more. V gene TRBV7-2 combines with J gene TRBJ1-2; no reliable D call. The V end lost 4 bases, the J end lost 8 bases, and 11 bases lay between the germline ends. The CDR3 sequence is 12 residues long. CDR1 SGHTA and CDR2 FQGNSA come from the germline V gene. The CDR3 region is CASSSSGRGYTF. The CDR3 DNA sequence: TGTGCCAGCAGCTCATCGGGCAGGGGCTACACCTTC.

This clonotype was detected ten times or more. CDR3 amino acids: CASRQPTGELFF. The CDR3 nucleotides are TGTGCCAGCAGACAGCCCACCGGGGAGCTGTTTTTT. The chain recombines TRBV7-2 with TRBJ2-2; D gene ambiguous. The length of the CDR3 is 12 residues. Germline CDR1 is SGHTA and CDR2 is FQGNSA. Trimming shortened V by 6 bases and J by 4 bases, and 6 bases separated the two germline ends.

The sample holds many counts of this clonotype. The chain employs TRBV4-1 and TRBJ2-2; 7 positions match TRBD1. CDR3 length equals 13 residues. Germline lookup yields CDR1 MGHRA and CDR2 YSYEKL. V lost 3 bases and J lost 6; bases outside the gene matches: 1. In DNA form, the CDR3 reads TGCGCCAGCAGCCAGACAGGGCCCGGGGAGCTGTTTTTT. This encodes CASSQTGPGELFF.

The sample holds a few counts of this clonotype. This rearrangement joins TRBV6-5 to TRBJ1-1; D is uncertain. CDR1 and CDR2 (germline): MNHEY, SVGAGI. V lost 0 bases and J 1 base, leaving 9 bases between the germline ends. The CDR3 has 15 residues. The CDR3 sequence: CASSYSTLQNTEAFF. CDR3 nucleotides: TGTGCCAGCAGTTACTCGACTCTACAGAACACTGAAGCTTTCTTT.

This clonotype was found many times. The chain is built from TRBV7-9 and TRBJ1-1, with D uncertain. The CDR3 totals 13 residues. V was trimmed by 5 bases and J by 1 base, leaving 8 bases between them. From germline, CDR1 is SEHNR and CDR2 FQNEAQ (reference sequence). The CDR3 protein is CASSLPQNTEAFF. The CDR3 region has the DNA TGTGCCAGCAGCCTCCCTCAGAACACTGAAGCTTTCTTT.

Notes on this clonotype: A junction end diverges from the germline sequence, so it may reflect a read error. The rearrangement joins TRBV19 to TRBJ2-7; maybe TRBD1 (5 bases). In germline, CDR1 is LNHDA, CDR2 SQIVND (reference sequence). The CDR3 has 15 residues. The CDR3 nucleotides are TGTGTCAGTAGTATAGATGACGACAGAACCTACGAGCAGTACTTC. Amino acids: CVSSIDDDRTYEQYF.

Ten or more counts support this clonotype. The J gene is TRBJ2-1, the V gene TRBV7-9, with D tentatively TRBD2 (5 bases). Trimming pared 1 base from V and 10 bases from J, leaving 8 bases between. Germline CDR1 SEHNR, CDR2 FQNEAQ (reference sequence). The CDR3 consists of 12 residues. The CDR3 bases are TGTGCCAGCAGCTTAGGCGGAGGCGAGCAGTTCTTC. This translates into CASSLGGGEQFF. The full variable domain, with the rest looked up from reference TRBV7-9 and TRBJ2-1, is DTGVSQNPRHKITKRGQNVTFRCDPISEHNRLYWYRQTLGQGPEFLTYFQNEAQLEKSRLLSDRFSAERPKGSFSTLEIQRTEQGDSAMYLCASSLGGGEQFFGPGTRLTVL.

This clonotype was observed a few times. The chain combines TRBV7-3 with TRBJ2-3; either TRBD1 or TRBD2 may supply D (5 bases each). The germline gives CDR1 SGHTA, CDR2 FQGTGA. This CDR3 contains 14 residues. Deletions cut 6 bases from V and 4 bases from J, with 14 bases between. In DNA, the CDR3 is TGTGCCAGCAGAGCCGGGACCCCAGCAGATACGCAGTATTTT. It specifies CASRAGTPADTQYF.

This clonotype appeared many times. V and J are TRBV11-2 and TRBJ1-1, with 8 bases that match TRBD1. The CDR3 runs 16 residues. V shed 2 bases, J shed 4 bases, and the junction held 9 bases outside the gene matches. Germline-derived CDR1 and CDR2 are SGHAT and FQNNGV. In DNA form, the CDR3 reads TGTGCCAGCAGCTTATGGGAAACAGGGGGGTCCACTGAAGCTTTCTTT. Protein product: CASSLWETGGSTEAFF. Filled out from reference TRBV11-2 and TRBJ1-1, the complete variable domain reads EAGVAQSPRYKIIEKRQSVAFWCNPISGHATLYWYQQILGQGPKLLIQFQNNGVVDDSQLPKDRFSAERLKGVDSTLKIQPAKLEDSAVYLCASSLWETGGSTEAFFGQGTRLTVV.

There are a few counts of this clonotype. This rearrangement joins TRBV7-6 to TRBJ1-6; 8 bases align to TRBD1. This CDR3 has 17 residues. Trimming at V came to 3 bases and at J to 7 bases, leaving 11 bases not matched to a gene. The germline V gene has CDR1 SGHVS and CDR2 FNYEAQ. The CDR3 spells CASSFSKYRDRNSPLHF. DNA of the CDR3: TGTGCCAGCAGCTTCTCCAAATACCGGGACAGGAATTCACCCCTCCACTTT.

This clonotype was counted ten times or more. The chain employs TRBV7-8 and TRBJ1-1; no reliable D call. CDR3 length: 14 amino acids. Germline V gene lookup returns CDR1 SGHVS and CDR2 FQNEAQ. The V end lost 5 bases, the J end lost 3 bases, and 13 bases lay between the germline ends. CDR3 nucleotides: TGTGCCAGCAGCAGTCGTCCAGGATACACTGAAGCTTTCTTT. Its translation: CASSSRPGYTEAFF.

This sequence joins TRBV13 and TRBJ2-1, with a possible D match to TRBD1 (6 bases). CDR1 and CDR2 from the germline V gene are PRHDT and FYEKMQ (reference sequence). Deletions cut 4 bases from V and 8 bases from J, with 15 bases between. CDR3 length equals 14 residues. CDR3 bases: TGTGCCAGCAGCTCCGAGGGACATCGGTATGAGCAGTTCTTC. Its protein is CASSSEGHRYEQFF. The full variable domain, its missing parts supplied by reference TRBV13 and TRBJ2-1, is AAGVIQSPRHLIKEKRETATLKCYPIPRHDTVYWYQQGPGQDPQFLISFYEKMQSDKGSIPDRFSAQQFSDYHSELNMSSLELGDSALYFCASSSEGHRYEQFFGPGTRLTVL.